One and the same sample provided the 9 T cell receptor beta chains below, sequenced in a study of shared clonotypes between healthy human individuals. Generated by immunoSEQ multiplex PCR, the TCRdb table keeps only in-frame clones and is missing some. The sample yields about 2.5 million clones, roughly 92% seen once. The sequenced sample was naive CD4+ T cells from PBMCs. Subset reported: CD45RA+ positively selected. Receptors were obtained from a man younger than 35 in good health. Some clones in this sample may be carry-over from other donors' samples.

Comments on this clone: Other nucleotide sequences from this sample produce the same CDR3. CDR3 sequence reads: CASSLRGNEQFF. The CDR3 DNA sequence: TGTGCCAGCAGTTTGCGGGGGAATGAGCAGTTCTTC. The rearrangement links TRBV28 to TRBJ2-1; 7 positions agree with TRBD2. This CDR3 contains 12 residues. CDR1 is MDHEN, CDR2 SYDVKM, per germline. The trim removed 3 bases at V and 7 bases at J, leaving 0 bases unmatched.

On this clone: Other DNA variants within this sample encode the same CDR3. V and J are TRBV7-9 and TRBJ1-1; tentative D call: TRBD1 (5 bases). The CDR3 has 13 amino acids. Between the trimmed V and J ends, which lost 5 bases and 4 bases, there was a span of 11 bases. Germline V lookup: CDR1 SEHNR, CDR2 FQNEAQ (reference sequence). The CDR3 spells CASSAQGGTEAFF. The CDR3 DNA follows: TGTGCCAGCAGCGCGCAGGGCGGCACTGAAGCTTTCTTT. Using reference TRBV7-9 and TRBJ1-1 for the parts outside the CDR3, the full variable domain is DTGVSQNPRHKITKRGQNVTFRCDPISEHNRLYWYRQTLGQGPEFLTYFQNEAQLEKSRLLSDRFSAERPKGSFSTLEIQRTEQGDSAMYLCASSAQGGTEAFFGQGTRLTVV.

The rearrangement uses TRBV21-1 and TRBJ2-3; the D segment call TRBD2 is taken from the table without a DNA check. TRBV21-1 is recorded as a pseudogene. The CDR3 totals 17 residues. The CDR3 region is CASSKAGMAGSTDTQYF. The CDR3 DNA is TGTGCCAGCAGCAAAGCGGGGATGGCGGGGTCCACAGATACGCAGTATTTT.

This rearrangement joins TRBV6-1 to TRBJ1-2; TRBD1 is a possible D gene (6 bases). Germline V CDR1 and CDR2: MNHNS, SASEGT. V was pared by 5 bases and J by 4 bases, with 17 bases between. The CDR3 is made up of 15 amino acids. The CDR3, as DNA: TGTGCCAGCAGTCTGTATCGGGGGGCTGGCTATGGCTACACCTTC. Translating gives CASSLYRGAGYGYTF.

V usage is TRBV6-6 and J usage is TRBJ1-5; weak D call: TRBD1 (6 bases). The CDR3 is 13 residues long. V was pared by 6 bases and J by 4 bases, with 10 bases between. Germline V gives CDR1 MNHNY, CDR2 SVGAGI (reference sequence). As DNA, the CDR3 is TGTGCCAGCAGAACAGGGCCGAATCAGCCCCAGCATTTT. Protein: CASRTGPNQPQHF.

The chain is built from TRBV6-6 and TRBJ1-3, with TRBD1 identical over 7 bases. The junction had 4 bases not matched to a gene; V was cut back by 5 bases and J by 0 bases. Germline assignment: CDR1 MNHNY and CDR2 SVGAGI (reference sequence). CDR3 length: 15 amino acids. This chain's CDR3 is CASSRGDSSGNTIYF. The CDR3 nucleotides read TGTGCCAGCAGTCGGGGGGACAGCTCTGGAAACACCATATATTTT.

The V gene is TRBV27, the J gene TRBJ2-7; 7 bases match TRBD2. CDR3 length equals 14 residues. Trimming cost V 6 bases and J 9 bases; bases outside gene matches: 14. Per the germline V gene, CDR1 is MNHEY and CDR2 is SMNVEV (reference sequence). CDR3 region: CASRASIGGTTQYF. In nucleotides, the CDR3 is TGTGCCAGCAGGGCAAGTATCGGGGGGACGACGCAGTACTTC.

The V gene is TRBV28, the J gene TRBJ2-7; 9 bases align to TRBD1. The CDR3 runs 16 residues. Looked up from germline, CDR1 is MDHEN and CDR2 is SYDVKM. J was trimmed by 4 bases and V by 6 bases; bases with no gene match: 13. The chain's CDR3 is CASSTTDRGNRYEQYF. CDR3 coding DNA: TGTGCCAGCAGCACCACGGACAGGGGAAACCGGTACGAGCAGTACTTC.

In DNA, the CDR3 is TGTGCCAGCAGCTCGGCAGATACGCAGTATTTT. It codes for CASSSADTQYF. The V call is TRBV7-8, the J call TRBJ2-3; D is undetermined. The CDR3 runs 11 residues. Trimming removed 4 bases from V and 4 bases from J, with 3 bases in between. Germline V lookup: CDR1 SGHVS, CDR2 FQNEAQ.